Shown below are 7 T cell receptor beta chains from a single sample sequenced in a study of T-cell memory formation after mild COVID-19. MiXCR, applied by TCRdb to the 5' RACE reads, yields one record per CDR3 protein. Among around 440,000 distinct CDR3 sequences, roughly 18% were seen once, and the ten largest hold 10% to 15%. Sequencing was performed on PBMCs or a T cell subset sorted from them (not recorded which). These receptors came from an adult woman who had mild COVID-19 (a few samples of this study predate the infection). Cell type and time point are not known.

This clonotype appeared a few times. This chain links TRBV5-1 with TRBJ1-1, with a tentative D call TRBD1 (6 bases). The CDR3 runs 15 residues. Per the germline V gene, CDR1 is SGHRS and CDR2 is YFSETQ. The ends were cut back, 4 bases at V and 1 base at J, with 14 bases in the middle. The CDR3 bases are TGCGCCAGCAGCGATGCCCGGGGGGCGAACACTGAAGCTTTCTTT. This sequence encodes CASSDARGANTEAFF.

This clonotype was recorded many times. V gene TRBV29-1 combines with J gene TRBJ2-7; D is unclear. V dropped 6 bases and J dropped 3 bases, with 6 bases sitting between them. This CDR3 spans 10 amino acids. In germline, CDR1 is SQVTM, CDR2 ANQGSEA. The CDR3 protein is CSVRDYEQYF. DNA of the CDR3: TGCAGCGTAAGGGACTACGAGCAGTACTTC.

The rearrangement joins TRBV4-1 to TRBJ2-3; D could derive from TRBD1 or TRBD2 (6 bases each). The CDR3 length is 18 residues. Germline V gene data show CDR1 as MGHRA and CDR2 as YSYEKL. V was shortened by 0 bases and J by 4 bases, with 20 bases between the two germline ends. The CDR3 protein is CASSQDPQVGGRADTQYF. CDR3 in DNA: TGCGCCAGCAGCCAAGATCCCCAAGTGGGGGGCAGGGCAGATACGCAGTATTTT.

The chain has TRBV5-1 and TRBJ1-2; 10 nucleotides agree with TRBD1. The junction had 4 bases not matched to a gene; V was cut back by 4 bases and J by 4 bases. The CDR3 is made up of 14 amino acids. Germline CDR1 SGHRS, CDR2 YFSETQ. The DNA of the CDR3 is TGCGCCAGCAGCCCGGGGACAGGGGCCTATGGCTACACCTTC. The encoded protein is CASSPGTGAYGYTF. The full variable domain, completed using reference TRBV5-1 and TRBJ1-2, is KAGVTQTPRYLIKTRGQQVTLSCSPISGHRSVSWYQQTPGQGLQFLFEYFSETQRNKGNFPGRFSGRQFSNSRSEMNVSTLELGDSALYLCASSPGTGAYGYTFGSGTRLTVV.

The genes are TRBV12-3 or TRBV12-4 and TRBJ1-5, with 7 bases matching TRBD1. This CDR3 comprises 15 residues. V shed 6 bases, J shed 0 bases, and the junction held 5 bases outside the gene matches. The DNA of the CDR3 is TGTGCCAGCAGCGCTGACAGGGTTAGCAATCAGCCCCAGCATTTT. This gives the protein CASSADRVSNQPQHF.

J is TRBJ1-2 and V is TRBV3-1, with unresolved D. CDR3 length: 14 amino acids. Looked up from germline, CDR1 is LGHDT and CDR2 is YNNKEL (reference sequence). The V end lost 1 base, the J end lost 1 base, and 7 bases lay between the germline ends. The CDR3 loop reads CASSQGLVNYGYTF. CDR3 in DNA: TGTGCCAGCAGCCAAGGGCTCGTTAACTATGGCTACACCTTC.

The rearrangement joins TRBV24-1 to TRBJ2-1; tentative D call: TRBD1 (5 bases). Germline values: CDR1 KGHDR, CDR2 SFDVKD. There are 18 residues in the CDR3. Trimming took 1 base from V and 2 from J, leaving 17 bases between them. This chain's CDR3 is CATSDFSVGALPYNEQFF. CDR3 nucleotides: TGTGCCACCAGTGATTTCTCCGTAGGGGCCCTCCCCTACAATGAGCAGTTCTTC.